These T cell receptor beta chains were read from a single sample in a study of cytomegalovirus exposure and HLA in healthy donors. Assay used: immunoSEQ multiplex PCR; TCRdb lists only in-frame clones, some missing. Of about 120,000 clones listed, 75% to 90% are singletons. Material for sequencing was PBMCs. Receptors were obtained from a man younger than 45 in good health and CMV-seronegative. Each CDR3 is given with its conserved first and last residue. A D gene is named only where the DNA matches it firmly. Clone size is given for some rows only: seen once, a few or many times, or a class if the clone is expanded.

j_call: TRBJ1-1
clone_size: .
d_call: .
v_call: TRBV30
cdr3_aa: CAWSSGFEAFF
cdr3_nt: TGTGCCTGGAGTTCAGGGTTTGAAGCTTTCTTT

j_call: TRBJ2-2
clone_size: .
d_call: TRBD1
v_call: TRBV9
cdr3_aa: CASNPRDSNTGELFF
cdr3_nt: TGTGCCAGCAACCCCCGGGACAGCAACACCGGGGAGCTGTTTTTT

j_call: TRBJ1-1
clone_size: .
d_call: TRBD1
v_call: TRBV7-9
cdr3_aa: CASSASQGVRTEAFF
cdr3_nt: TGTGCCAGCAGCGCGAGTCAGGGGGTTCGCACTGAAGCTTTCTTT

j_call: TRBJ2-3
clone_size: .
d_call: TRBD2
v_call: TRBV29-1
cdr3_aa: CSAGTRGGGTDTQYF
cdr3_nt: TGCAGCGCCGGGACCCGGGGAGGGGGCACAGATACGCAGTATTTT

j_call: TRBJ2-2
clone_size: .
d_call: .
v_call: TRBV9
cdr3_aa: CASSVVEVPGELFF
cdr3_nt: TGTGCCAGCAGCGTAGTAGAGGTTCCCGGGGAGCTGTTTTTT

j_call: TRBJ2-7
clone_size: .
d_call: .
v_call: TRBV10-3
cdr3_aa: CAISEEERFGQYF
cdr3_nt: TGTGCCATCAGTGAGGAAGAACGTTTCGGGCAGTACTTC

j_call: TRBJ2-7
clone_size: .
d_call: TRBD1
v_call: TRBV28
cdr3_aa: CASSSSDRDYEQYF
cdr3_nt: TGTGCCAGCAGTTCCAGTGACAGGGACTACGAGCAGTACTTC

j_call: TRBJ1-5
clone_size: .
d_call: .
v_call: TRBV9
cdr3_aa: CASSVGSAGNQPQHF
cdr3_nt: TGTGCCAGCAGCGTCGGGAGTGCTGGCAATCAGCCCCAGCATTTT

j_call: TRBJ1-2
clone_size: .
d_call: TRBD1
v_call: TRBV27
cdr3_aa: CASSPDRVRGYTF
cdr3_nt: TGTGCCAGCAGTCCAGACAGGGTTCGTGGCTACACCTTC

j_call: TRBJ1-4
clone_size: .
d_call: .
v_call: TRBV6-5
cdr3_aa: CASRPDSPNEKLFF
cdr3_nt: TGTGCCAGCAGGCCGGACAGTCCTAATGAAAAACTGTTTTTT

j_call: TRBJ1-1
clone_size: .
d_call: .
v_call: TRBV5-4
cdr3_aa: CASSLAVGHPNTEAFF
cdr3_nt: TGTGCCAGCAGCTTGGCGGTCGGACACCCGAACACTGAAGCTTTCTTT

j_call: TRBJ2-4
clone_size: .
d_call: TRBD1
v_call: TRBV27
cdr3_aa: CASRQGAVSIQYF
cdr3_nt: TGTGCCAGCAGACAGGGGGCGGTCAGCATTCAGTACTTC

j_call: TRBJ2-1
clone_size: few
d_call: TRBD2
v_call: TRBV7-9
cdr3_aa: CASSLVGGSNEQFF
cdr3_nt: TGTGCCAGCAGCTTAGTGGGAGGGAGCAATGAGCAGTTCTTC

j_call: TRBJ2-7
clone_size: .
d_call: .
v_call: TRBV7-9
cdr3_aa: CASSLDVRLAGEQYF
cdr3_nt: TGTGCCAGCAGCTTAGACGTGCGGCTAGCCGGGGAGCAGTACTTC

j_call: TRBJ1-2
clone_size: .
d_call: TRBD1
v_call: TRBV6-6
cdr3_aa: CASSTEDRSHGYTF
cdr3_nt: TGTGCCAGCAGTACGGAGGACAGGTCGCATGGCTACACCTTC

j_call: TRBJ2-3
clone_size: .
d_call: .
v_call: TRBV6-6
cdr3_aa: CASSYGHPDTQYF
cdr3_nt: TGTGCCAGCAGTTACGGCCACCCAGATACGCAGTATTTT

j_call: TRBJ2-1
clone_size: few
d_call: TRBD2
v_call: TRBV19
cdr3_aa: CASRREGPYNEQFF
cdr3_nt: TGTGCCAGTAGGAGGGAGGGGCCTTACAATGAGCAGTTCTTC

j_call: TRBJ1-6
clone_size: .
d_call: .
v_call: TRBV30
cdr3_aa: CAWSGLEGWAPLHF
cdr3_nt: TGTGCCTGGAGTGGGTTGGAGGGATGGGCACCCCTCCACTTT

j_call: TRBJ2-7
clone_size: few
d_call: .
v_call: TRBV6-5
cdr3_aa: CASQSSESYEQYF
cdr3_nt: TGTGCCAGCCAGTCTAGCGAGTCCTACGAGCAGTACTTC

j_call: TRBJ2-2
clone_size: .
d_call: TRBD2
v_call: TRBV4-3
cdr3_aa: CASSRTSGRGGELFF
cdr3_nt: TGCGCCAGCAGCCGGACTAGCGGGAGAGGCGGGGAGCTGTTTTTT

j_call: TRBJ1-5
clone_size: .
d_call: TRBD1
v_call: TRBV5-1
cdr3_aa: CASSLGQGGNQPQHF
cdr3_nt: TGCGCCAGCAGCTTAGGACAGGGAGGGAATCAGCCCCAGCATTTT

j_call: TRBJ2-7
clone_size: .
d_call: TRBD1
v_call: TRBV27
cdr3_aa: CASSFSGQGPTTLYEQYF
cdr3_nt: TGTGCCAGCAGTTTCTCGGGACAGGGCCCCACGACTCTCTACGAGCAGTACTTC

j_call: TRBJ2-1
clone_size: .
d_call: .
v_call: TRBV11-2
cdr3_aa: CASSLRGVGYNEQFF
cdr3_nt: TGTGCCAGCAGCTTAAGAGGTGTAGGTTACAATGAGCAGTTCTTC

j_call: TRBJ2-7
clone_size: .
d_call: TRBD2
v_call: TRBV13
cdr3_aa: CASSSSTVLATYEQYF
cdr3_nt: TGTGCCAGCAGCTCCAGCACGGTACTAGCGACCTACGAGCAGTACTTC

j_call: TRBJ2-3
clone_size: .
d_call: .
v_call: TRBV19
cdr3_aa: CASSNDRTFTDTQYF
cdr3_nt: TGTGCCAGTAGTAATGACAGGACCTTCACAGATACGCAGTATTTT

j_call: TRBJ2-7
clone_size: .
d_call: .
v_call: TRBV5-1
cdr3_aa: CASSLADTWEQYF
cdr3_nt: TGCGCCAGCAGCTTGGCCGACACCTGGGAGCAGTACTTC

j_call: TRBJ2-7
clone_size: .
d_call: TRBD2
v_call: TRBV29-1
cdr3_aa: CSVGRELYNEQYF
cdr3_nt: TGCAGCGTTGGGCGGGAGCTGTACAACGAGCAGTACTTC

j_call: TRBJ2-7
clone_size: .
d_call: .
v_call: TRBV27
cdr3_aa: CASSLSWGTSYEQYF
cdr3_nt: TGTGCCAGCAGTTTATCTTGGGGGACATCCTACGAGCAGTACTTC

j_call: TRBJ2-1
clone_size: .
d_call: .
v_call: TRBV5-1
cdr3_aa: CATGSYNEQFF
cdr3_nt: TGCGCCACCGGTTCCTACAATGAGCAGTTCTTC

j_call: TRBJ1-2
clone_size: once
d_call: TRBD1
v_call: TRBV29-1
cdr3_aa: CSVPGTAQHF
cdr3_nt: TGCAGCGTCCCCGGGACAGCCCAGCACTTC

j_call: TRBJ2-7
clone_size: .
d_call: TRBD1
v_call: TRBV5-1
cdr3_aa: CASSLATGVDYEQYF
cdr3_nt: TGCGCCAGCAGCTTGGCGACAGGGGTTGACTACGAGCAGTACTTC

j_call: TRBJ1-3
clone_size: .
d_call: .
v_call: TRBV5-1
cdr3_aa: CASSLTQGPSSGNTIYF
cdr3_nt: TGCGCCAGCAGCCTAACCCAGGGGCCGAGCTCTGGAAACACCATATATTTT

j_call: TRBJ2-1
clone_size: .
d_call: TRBD2
v_call: TRBV27
cdr3_aa: CASSPWTSGPNEQFF
cdr3_nt: TGTGCCAGCAGTCCCTGGACTAGCGGGCCCAATGAGCAGTTCTTC

j_call: TRBJ1-5
clone_size: .
d_call: TRBD1
v_call: TRBV18
cdr3_aa: CASSLDRGGQPQHF
cdr3_nt: TGTGCCAGCTCGCTCGACAGGGGAGGTCAGCCCCAGCATTTT

j_call: TRBJ1-6
clone_size: .
d_call: .
v_call: TRBV7-9
cdr3_aa: CASSSAGDSPLHF
cdr3_nt: TGTGCCAGCAGCTCCGCGGGGGATTCACCCCTCCACTTT

j_call: TRBJ2-7
clone_size: .
d_call: .
v_call: TRBV2
cdr3_aa: CASSGEDSSYEQYF
cdr3_nt: TGTGCCAGCAGTGGGGAGGATAGCTCCTACGAGCAGTACTTC

j_call: TRBJ2-1
clone_size: .
d_call: .
v_call: TRBV19
cdr3_aa: CASSIWGLVTYNEQFF
cdr3_nt: TGTGCCAGTAGTATATGGGGGCTGGTGACCTACAATGAGCAGTTCTTC

j_call: TRBJ2-7
clone_size: .
d_call: .
v_call: TRBV7-6
cdr3_aa: CASSLAESYEQYF
cdr3_nt: TGTGCCAGCAGCTTAGCGGAGTCCTACGAGCAGTACTTC

j_call: TRBJ2-1
clone_size: .
d_call: TRBD2
v_call: TRBV6-6
cdr3_aa: CASSVGLAGFNEQFF
cdr3_nt: TGTGCCAGCAGTGTGGGACTAGCGGGGTTCAATGAGCAGTTCTTC

j_call: TRBJ1-3
clone_size: .
d_call: .
v_call: TRBV28
cdr3_aa: CASSDHSSGNTIYF
cdr3_nt: TGTGCCAGCAGCGATCACAGCTCTGGAAACACCATATATTTT

j_call: TRBJ2-2
clone_size: .
d_call: .
v_call: TRBV7-8
cdr3_aa: CASSPIETNTGELFF
cdr3_nt: TGTGCCAGCAGCCCGATCGAAACTAACACCGGGGAGCTGTTTTTT

j_call: TRBJ2-5
clone_size: .
d_call: TRBD2
v_call: TRBV29-1
cdr3_aa: CSVELLAGAVRETQYF
cdr3_nt: TGCAGCGTTGAGCTCTTAGCGGGAGCGGTCCGGGAGACCCAGTACTTC

j_call: TRBJ2-1
clone_size: .
d_call: .
v_call: TRBV27
cdr3_aa: CASSLSLAWEQFF
cdr3_nt: TGTGCCAGCAGTTTATCGCTAGCGTGGGAGCAGTTCTTC

j_call: TRBJ2-7
clone_size: .
d_call: .
v_call: TRBV5-1
cdr3_aa: CASRTGFGEQYF
cdr3_nt: TGCGCCAGCCGTACAGGGTTTGGGGAGCAGTACTTC

j_call: TRBJ1-4
clone_size: .
d_call: TRBD1
v_call: TRBV18
cdr3_aa: CASSPRIGQGAVNNEKLFF
cdr3_nt: TGTGCCAGCTCACCAAGAATCGGACAGGGGGCGGTAAATAATGAAAAACTGTTTTTT

j_call: TRBJ2-7
clone_size: .
d_call: .
v_call: TRBV12-5
cdr3_aa: CASGAGTSEQYF
cdr3_nt: TGTGCTAGTGGCGCTGGGACAAGCGAGCAGTACTTC

j_call: TRBJ1-1
clone_size: .
d_call: .
v_call: TRBV5-4
cdr3_aa: CASSRGGGMNTEAFF
cdr3_nt: TGTGCCAGCAGCCGAGGGGGTGGAATGAACACTGAAGCTTTCTTT

j_call: TRBJ1-4
clone_size: few
d_call: TRBD1
v_call: TRBV5-5
cdr3_aa: CASSSRQGGLEKLFF
cdr3_nt: TGTGCCAGCAGCTCAAGACAGGGGGGACTTGAAAAACTGTTTTTT

j_call: TRBJ2-7
clone_size: once
d_call: .
v_call: TRBV19
cdr3_aa: CASSIRTAYEQYF
cdr3_nt: TGTGCCAGTAGTATTAGGACAGCCTACGAGCAGTACTTC